These 20 T cell receptor beta chains were sequenced from one sample in a study of shared clonotypes between healthy human individuals (dated by TCRdb to about 2020). Library generation was performed with the immunoSEQ multiplex PCR assay. What TCRdb holds here is the immuneACCESS table cut down to in-frame rearrangements. Part of the clones is not present; checked against another copy, under half of the missing clones reflect an unresolved V gene, and the others are unexplained. This sample has around 2,000,000 clones in its table, and about 95% of those were observed once. The ten largest clonotypes hold 1.2% of the sample. For the CD8 naive samples, CD45RO-negative cells were positively selected for CCR7, yielding a CD45RA+CCR7+ population from which TemRA cells were excluded. Sequenced: naive CD8+ T cells sorted from blood. According to the study, the label for this sample's cell subset or site signals: CD45RA+CCR7+. The receptor set was obtained from a man aged 18 to 35 in good health.

The CDR3 sequence is CAWSTGQGRWTEAFF. In DNA form, the CDR3 reads TGTGCCTGGAGCACGGGACAGGGGAGATGGACTGAAGCTTTCTTT. This sequence joins TRBV30 and TRBJ1-1, with 10 bases aligning to TRBD1. Germline values: CDR1 GTSNPN, CDR2 SVGIG (reference sequence). The CDR3 totals 15 residues. With 3 bases clipped from V and 5 bases from J, the junction kept 9 bases outside the gene matches.

As DNA, the CDR3 is TGTGCCAGTAGTATAGGGTCCCGGACGGGTCAGCCCCAGCATTTT. This codes for CASSIGSRTGQPQHF. The gene calls are TRBV19 and TRBJ1-5; unclear D gene. Trimming left V 1 base short and J 6 bases short, with 13 bases between. The CDR3 loop spans 15 amino acids. Germline V gives CDR1 LNHDA, CDR2 SQIVND (reference sequence).

J is TRBJ2-7 and V is TRBV7-9, with 8 nucleotides matching TRBD2. Trimming at V came to 6 bases and at J to 4 bases, leaving 14 bases not matched to a gene. Germline assignment: CDR1 SEHNR and CDR2 FQNEAQ (reference sequence). The CDR3 spans 16 residues. This CDR3 reads CASSPGRGADYYEQYF. The CDR3 DNA follows: TGTGCCAGCAGTCCAGGGCGGGGGGCCGATTATTACGAGCAGTACTTC.

This sequence joins TRBV27 and TRBJ2-7; the D is unclear. CDR3 length equals 17 residues. Germline CDR1 is MNHEY and CDR2 is SMNVEV (reference sequence). Trimming shortened V by 3 bases and J by 3 bases, and 21 bases separated the two germline ends. CDR3 residues: CASSFSGPLLALYEQYF. In DNA form, the CDR3 reads TGTGCCAGCAGTTTTTCCGGACCTTTACTCGCTCTCTACGAGCAGTACTTC.

V and J are TRBV10-3 and TRBJ2-5, with 7 bases that match TRBD2. CDR3 length: 14 residues. CDR1 ENHRY and CDR2 SYGVKD come from the germline V gene. V dropped 6 bases and J dropped 2; count of bases not matched to a gene: 6. The CDR3 region is CAIREGTTQETQYF. The CDR3 nucleotides are TGTGCCATCAGGGAAGGGACTACTCAAGAGACCCAGTACTTC.

This clone was picked up one time. The J gene is TRBJ2-1, the V gene TRBV11-2; TRBD1 matches at 8 bases. The germline V gene encodes CDR1 SGHAT and CDR2 FQNNGV. V gave up 5 bases and J gave up 3 bases; unmatched junction bases: 6. This CDR3 is 15 amino acids long. The DNA of the CDR3 is TGTGCCAGCAGCGCTTCAGGGGGCAACTACAATGAGCAGTTCTTC. Its translation: CASSASGGNYNEQFF.

The chain recombines TRBV7-9 with TRBJ1-4; D remains unclear. Trimming left V 5 bases short and J 11 bases short, with 9 bases between. The CDR3 spans 11 residues. Germline CDR1 reads SEHNR; CDR2 reads FQNEAQ (reference sequence). The CDR3 is CASSKDDKLFF. The DNA for the CDR3 is TGTGCCAGCAGCAAGGACGATAAACTGTTTTTT.

This chain connects TRBV19 to TRBJ1-5; D is undetermined. Per germline, CDR1 LNHDA and CDR2 SQIVND (reference sequence). Trimming cost V 7 bases and J 2 bases, with 12 bases left between them. CDR3 length: 14 residues. The CDR3 reads CASMAPFGNQPQHF. CDR3 DNA sequence: TGTGCCAGTATGGCACCCTTTGGCAATCAGCCCCAGCATTTT.

CDR3 in amino acids: CASSINLRTGLVDGYTF. The CDR3 DNA reads as TGTGCCAGCAGTATAAATCTCAGAACAGGGTTAGTGGATGGCTACACCTTC. The V call is TRBV27, the J call TRBJ1-2, with D possibly matching TRBD1 (6 bases). V lost 5 bases, J lost 6 bases, and 25 bases lay in between. The germline V gene has CDR1 MNHEY and CDR2 SMNVEV (reference sequence). The CDR3 extends over 17 amino acids.

V and J are TRBV6-1 and TRBJ2-7; 7 bases are a match to TRBD1. The V and J ends lost 4 bases and 2 bases, in that order; junction bases with no gene match: 2. Germline loops: CDR1 MNHNS, CDR2 SASEGT. The CDR3 has 13 residues. For the CDR3, the DNA is TGTGCCAGCAGTGCCGGACAGGCCTACGAGCAGTACTTC. It is translated as CASSAGQAYEQYF.

V usage is TRBV2 and J usage is TRBJ2-7; 7 nucleotides agree with TRBD2. The germline gives CDR1 SNHLY, CDR2 FYNNEI. V shed 3 bases and J 3 bases; nucleotides not matched to a gene: 5. CDR3 length equals 14 residues. The CDR3 spells CASSELGLVYEQYF. DNA for the CDR3: TGTGCCAGCAGTGAGCTAGGACTAGTCTACGAGCAGTACTTC. Together with reference TRBV2 and TRBJ2-7, the CDR3 gives the full variable domain: EPEVTQTPSHQVTQMGQEVILRCVPISNHLYFYWYRQILGQKVEFLVSFYNNEISEKSEIFDDQFSVERPDGSNFTLKIRSTKLEDSAMYFCASSELGLVYEQYFGPGTRLTVT.

A note on this clone: This sample includes further DNA sequences coding for the same CDR3. The chain has TRBV27 and TRBJ2-7; 8 bases line up with TRBD1. CDR3 length: 13 residues. Trimming took 6 bases from V and 5 from J; bases not matched to a gene: 6. Per the germline V gene, CDR1 is MNHEY and CDR2 is SMNVEV (reference sequence). This CDR3 reads CASSLDRGHEQYF. The CDR3 coding sequence is TGTGCCAGCAGCCTAGACAGGGGCCACGAGCAGTACTTC.

V gene TRBV5-6 combines with J gene TRBJ2-7; D tentatively reads TRBD1 or TRBD2 (6 bases each). With 0 bases removed from V and 5 bases from J, the gap between germline ends came to 15 bases. Germline loops: CDR1 SGHDT, CDR2 YYEEEE. The length of the CDR3 is 15 residues. The chain's CDR3 is CASSLGARGLDEQYF. The CDR3 coding sequence is TGTGCCAGCAGCTTGGGGGCCAGGGGACTGGACGAGCAGTACTTC.

The V call is TRBV7-9, the J call TRBJ1-2; D unclear. The CDR3 is 15 residues long. The germline V gene has CDR1 SEHNR and CDR2 FQNEAQ (reference sequence). Trimming removed 3 bases at V and 0 bases at J, with 11 bases between. The CDR3 DNA sequence: TGTGCCAGCAGCTTCCGTACCTCCCCTAACTATGGCTACACCTTC. Amino acid sequence: CASSFRTSPNYGYTF.

The chain carries TRBV13 and TRBJ2-7, with D tentatively TRBD1 (7 bases). CDR1 PRHDT and CDR2 FYEKMQ come from the germline V gene (reference sequence). There are 15 residues in the CDR3. V lost 5 bases and J lost 3, with 17 bases in between. For the CDR3, the DNA is TGTGCCAGCAGCACCCGGACAGGAGCGGGCTACGAGCAGTACTTC. Protein: CASSTRTGAGYEQYF.

The rearrangement links TRBV30 to TRBJ2-1, with D perhaps assigned TRBD1 or TRBD2 (5 bases each). CDR1 is GTSNPN and CDR2 is SVGIG in the germline V gene (reference sequence). The CDR3 is 13 amino acids. V dropped 2 bases and J dropped 8 bases, with 13 bases sitting between them. The CDR3 DNA sequence: TGTGCCTGGAGTATAGGGGCGCGGGATGAGCAGTTCTTC. It translates to CAWSIGARDEQFF. Filled out from reference TRBV30 and TRBJ2-1, the complete variable domain reads SQTIHQWPATLVQPVGSPLSLECTVEGTSNPNLYWYRQAAGRGLQLLFYSVGIGQISSEVPQNLSASRPQDRQFILSSKKLLLSDSGFYLCAWSIGARDEQFFGPGTRLTVL.

The CDR3 protein is CAWTQERAPTEAFF. The CDR3 DNA is TGTGCCTGGACCCAGGAGCGGGCTCCTACTGAAGCTTTCTTT. The chain recombines TRBV30 with TRBJ1-1; D gene ambiguous. Trimming stripped 4 bases from V and 5 bases from J, with 17 bases between. CDR3 length: 14 residues. Germline CDR1 reads GTSNPN; CDR2 reads SVGIG (reference sequence).

The chain carries TRBV2 and TRBJ2-1; 11 bases are a match to TRBD2. Germline V gene data show CDR1 as SNHLY and CDR2 as FYNNEI. Germline trimming cut 7 bases from V and 4 bases from J; bases unmatched to any gene: 3. The CDR3 covers 14 residues. CDR3 DNA sequence: TGTGCCAGCAACCCTAGCGGGGGGTACAATGAGCAGTTCTTC. Protein product: CASNPSGGYNEQFF.

The chain is built from TRBV27 and TRBJ1-2; maybe TRBD1 (6 bases). CDR3 size: 14 residues. The germline V and J ends were trimmed by 5 bases and 0 bases, with 10 bases remaining between them. The germline gives CDR1 MNHEY, CDR2 SMNVEV (reference sequence). Here the CDR3 reads CASSPRQANYGYTF. CDR3 in DNA: TGTGCCAGCAGTCCTCGACAGGCTAACTATGGCTACACCTTC.

The rearrangement links TRBV4-1 to TRBJ1-4; a possible D gene is TRBD1 (5 bases). The germline V and J ends were trimmed by 0 bases and 8 bases, with 16 bases remaining between them. This CDR3 spans 16 amino acids. CDR1 and CDR2 (germline): MGHRA, YSYEKL. The chain's CDR3 is CASSQDGSRVGEKLFF. The CDR3 DNA sequence: TGCGCCAGCAGCCAAGACGGAAGCAGGGTCGGGGAAAAACTGTTTTTT.